This T cell receptor beta chain was sequenced in a study of OX40 agonist ivuxolimab in advanced cancers. Turning to the overall study: Ivuxolimab was a fully human IgG2 agonistic monoclonal antibody targeting the costimulatory receptor OX40 (CD134). Intravenous ivuxolimab was administered to patients every 2 weeks at six dose levels: 0.01, 0.1, 0.3, 1.5, 3 and 10 mg/kg. Of the approximately 50 patients in dose escalation, around 20 had hepatocellular carcinoma, about 15 had melanoma, 9 had renal cell carcinoma and 9 had head and neck cancer. A male proportion of about 79% and a mean age of approximately 55 years, ranging from about 20 to 79, were recorded for the dose-escalation cohort. Prior anti-PD-1, anti-PD-L1 or anti-CTLA-4 therapy was permitted, and checkpoint inhibitors had been received by roughly 42% of dose-escalation patients. Partial responses occurred in three dose-escalation patients, of whom one had hepatocellular carcinoma and two had cutaneous melanoma. Peripheral TCRbeta sequencing aimed to test whether ivuxolimab altered TCR sequence diversity and caused clonal T-cell expansion. The monotherapy dose-escalation portion (N of about 50 patients) of the phase I ivuxolimab trial is reported in the paper.

General conclusions and limits of the study: Low levels of normalized T-cell clonal expansion were also shown by some nonresponding patients. Partial responders in the 0.1-3.0 mg/kg groups had among the lowest normalized peripheral clonal expansion, especially among CD8+ T cells. The antigen specificity of the clonally expanded peripheral T cells was not determined. At doses from 0.1 to 3.0 mg/kg, clonal expansion was seen in both CD4+ and CD8+ blood T cells between baseline and week 6. After ivuxolimab, CD8+ T cells had more expanded clones than CD4+ T cells on average.

Of note for this clone: The antigen it recognizes is unknown. No base quality information exists; no much larger clone differs at one position.

Patients with autoimmune disease history or receiving systemic immunosuppression were excluded from the trial. Peripheral blood for TCR sequencing was collected from all dose cohorts at baseline, on cycle 4 day 1, and on cycle 7 day 1. Samples came from an open-label, multicenter, first-in-human phase I dose-escalation trial of ivuxolimab. Adults with locally advanced or metastatic melanoma, renal cell, hepatocellular, or head and neck squamous cell carcinoma were enrolled in the trial. Before TCR sequencing, CD4+ T cells and CD8+ T cells were sorted from peripheral blood as separate populations. There are 15 amino acids in the CDR3, from cysteine to phenylalanine inclusive. Just CDR3 DNA is preserved here, 45 bases in frame from base 1. The germline V gene sets CDR1 to SGHDN and CDR2 to FVKESK. V loses 5 bases at its end and J loses 7 bases; junction bases beyond the gene matches: 9. For sequencing of the TCRbeta CDR3 region, genomic DNA was extracted from the sorted cells. The immunoSEQ Assay was used to sequence the TCRbeta CDR3 regions. As stored in TCRdb, this immuneACCESS dataset retains in-frame rearrangements with V and J assigned. A fraction of the clones does not appear; measured against another copy, unresolved V genes explain less than half of the discrepancy, and the remainder lacks a known reason. This sample is represented by some 50,000 clones; over 80% of them were singletons. 3% to 3.5% of the sample is in the top ten clones.

The chain links TRBV14 with TRBJ2-7, and 12 bases in between align with TRBD2. The TCR originated in an adult with an advanced solid tumor such as melanoma, head and neck, liver or kidney cancer. The sample consisted of CD4+ or CD8+ T cells sorted from blood, taken in a trial of the OX40 agonist ivuxolimab. The CDR3 is CASSLWTSGAGEQYF. The DNA sequence reads TGTGCCAGCAGCTTATGGACTAGCGGGGCGGGGGAGCAGTACTTC.